These 8 T cell receptor beta chains came from one sample sequenced in a study of CD8+ T cells in alopecia areata. Cells pooled from cutaneous lymph nodes were sorted on CD4, CD8alpha, NKG2D, NKG2ACE and other markers. Once RNA had been extracted, it was reverse transcribed into cDNA to act as the sequencing template. Some clones are missing from TCRdb's copy, which holds only in-frame ones; the method was immunoSEQ multiplex PCR. Recorded here are 3,500 to 4,000 clones, none singletons. The sample taken for sequencing was CD8+ T cells sorted from a lymph node. The receptor source for this set is a C3H/HeJ mouse with alopecia areata. This strain has MHC haplotype H2-k.

This clone was counted at least ten times. Genes here carry mouse names. The read falls 4 residues short of the CDR3 end, and the missing part is taken from the germline J gene. The sample carries other DNA sequences with the same CDR3. The J gene is TRBJ2-1, the V gene TRBV1, with unresolved D. The CDR3 extends over 14 amino acids. Trimming removed 1 base from V and 0 bases from J, with 4 bases in between. Germline V gene data show CDR1 as NSQYPW and CDR2 as LRSPGD (reference sequence). The sequenced part of the CDR3 DNA is TGCACCTGCAGTGCAGGGGGTAACTATGCT. It codes for CTCSAGGNYA. The whole CDR3 sequence reads CTCSAGGNYAEQFF.

This clone has a count of ten or more. The gene names here belong to mouse. The read stops 4 residues short of the end of the CDR3; the missing end is completed from the germline J gene. The chain joins TRBV29 to TRBJ2-2, with 7 bases aligning to TRBD1. The V and J ends lost 0 bases and 2 bases, in that order; junction bases with no gene match: 6. CDR3 size: 17 residues. From germline, CDR1 is MSHET and CDR2 SYDVDS. The CDR3 loop reads CASSLSGQEVNTGQLYF. The covered CDR3 bases are TGTGCTAGCAGTTTATCCGGACAGGAGGTGAACACCGGG.

This clone was counted at least ten times. The genes are named according to mouse. Read coverage stops 4 residues before the CDR3 terminus; the germline J gene supplies the remainder. The genes are TRBV13-1 and TRBJ2-7; perhaps TRBD1 as D (6 bases). CDR1 is NSHNY, CDR2 SYGAGN, per germline. Trimming took 4 bases from V and 3 from J, leaving 14 bases between them. The length of the CDR3 is 14 residues. CDR3 sequence reads: CASSTGTRNYEQYF. CDR3 bases read: TGTGCCAGCAGTACCGGGACAAGAAACTAT.

By sample share, this clone is medium-sized. Gene names are the mouse ones. The CDR3 end is not reached by the read, which stops 4 residues before it; the germline J gene fills it in. The rearrangement links TRBV14 to TRBJ2-3, with D uncertain. The CDR3 spans 15 residues. V lost 2 bases and J lost 1, with 11 bases in between. Germline values: CDR1 SGHDT, CDR2 FRDEAV. CDR3 amino acids: CASSFAQSGAETLYF. CDR3 DNA (partial): TGTGCCAGCAGTTTTGCACAGTCGGGTGCAGAA.

With regard to this clone: Gene names denote mouse genes. The read ends 4 residues before the CDR3 terminus; that terminus is restored from the germline J gene. The chain couples TRBV13-1 to TRBJ1-1, with 8 positions matching TRBD1. The length of the CDR3 is 14 residues. Trimming removed 3 bases from V and 0 bases from J; junction bases left unmatched: 1. CDR1 and CDR2 from the germline V gene are NSHNY and SYGAGN. The part of the CDR3 DNA that was read is TGTGCCAGCAGTGTGGGACAGGCAAACACA. Amino acid sequence: CASSVGQANT. The full CDR3 protein is CASSVGQANTEVFF.

By sample fraction, this clone is medium-sized. These gene names are mouse names. The read finishes 4 residues shy of the CDR3 end, and the germline J gene is used to complete it. The genes are TRBV13-3 and TRBJ2-7, with D possibly being TRBD2 (6 bases). The CDR3 is 14 amino acids. V lost 1 base to trimming and J lost 0 bases, with 8 bases between them. Germline V gene sequence: CDR1 NNHDY, CDR2 SYVADS. The DNA read from the CDR3 is TGTGCCAGCAGTGATCTGGGGAGCTCCTAT. As protein: CASSDLGSSY. The complete CDR3 reads CASSDLGSSYEQYF.

Sample share makes this clone medium-sized (0.01 to 0.1%). Here the gene names and germline are mouse. The read stops 4 residues short of the end of the CDR3; the missing end is completed from the germline J gene. This chain connects TRBV5 to TRBJ2-1, with 13 nucleotides matching TRBD2. The CDR3 sequence is 16 residues long. Germline CDR1 and CDR2: LGHNA and YNLKQL (reference sequence). V was clipped by 2 bases and J by 6 bases; unmatched bases: 4. The CDR3 loop is CASSQPGLGGFAEQFF. The CDR3 DNA, read in part, is TGTGCCAGCAGCCAACCGGGACTGGGGGGGTTTGCT.

By sample fraction, this clone is medium-sized. Gene names denote mouse genes. The read finishes 4 residues shy of the CDR3 end, and the germline J gene is used to complete it. The V call is TRBV1, the J call TRBJ2-5, with 10 bases that match TRBD1. The CDR3 covers 14 residues. Looked up from germline, CDR1 is NSQYPW and CDR2 is LRSPGD (reference sequence). CDR3 residues: CTCSGDRGRDTQYF. The CDR3 DNA, read in part, is TGCACCTGCAGTGGGGACAGGGGTCGAGAC.